Listed below are T cell receptor beta chains from one sample, sequenced in a study of metastatic and nonmetastatic thyroid tumors. MiXCR re-clonotyped the PCR reads for TCRdb. The sample records fewer than 100,000 clones, about 16% being singletons. The source material was blood. The source of these receptors is a female donor with papillary thyroid cancer or a benign thyroid nodule (not recorded which). Some clones in this sample may be carry-over from other donors' samples. Both conserved end residues are part of each CDR3. A D gene is named only where the DNA matches it firmly. For some rows the clone size is stated as once, few or many, or as a class when expanded; others skip it.

CDR3 protein: CASSEGKGYNEQFF
CDR3 DNA: TGTGCCAGCAGTGAGGGAAAGGGCTACAATGAGCAGTTCTTC
V gene: TRBV5-6
D gene: -
clone size: few
J gene: TRBJ2-1

CDR3 protein: CASSLTTARDNEQFF
CDR3 DNA: TGTGCCAGCAGCTTAACTACAGCCCGCGACAATGAGCAGTTCTTC
V gene: TRBV7-8
D gene: -
clone size: many
J gene: TRBJ2-1

CDR3 protein: CASSRDNDNEQFF
CDR3 DNA: TGCGCCAGCAGCCGGGACAATGACAATGAGCAGTTCTTC
V gene: TRBV5-1
D gene: -
clone size: many
J gene: TRBJ2-1

CDR3 protein: CASSQIDGGNTIYF
CDR3 DNA: TGTGCCAGCAGCCAAATCGACGGTGGAAACACCATATATTTT
V gene: TRBV3-1
D gene: -
clone size: many
J gene: TRBJ1-3

CDR3 protein: CASSLLGQGVGNEQFF
CDR3 DNA: TGTGCCAGCAGCTTACTTGGACAGGGGGTGGGCAATGAGCAGTTCTTC
V gene: TRBV11-2
D gene: TRBD1
clone size: few
J gene: TRBJ2-1

CDR3 protein: CASSLKRDSGNTIYF
CDR3 DNA: TGTGCCAGCAGCTTGAAGAGGGACTCTGGAAACACCATATATTTT
V gene: TRBV5-5
D gene: -
clone size: many
J gene: TRBJ1-3

CDR3 protein: CASSSSTGGATGANVLTF
CDR3 DNA: TGTGCCAGCAGTTCATCGACAGGGGGCGCGACCGGGGCCAACGTCCTGACTTTC
V gene: TRBV6-5
D gene: TRBD1
clone size: many
J gene: TRBJ2-6

CDR3 protein: CSVLRPPDTQYF
CDR3 DNA: TGCAGCGTTCTGAGGCCCCCAGATACGCAGTATTTT
V gene: TRBV29-1
D gene: -
clone size: many
J gene: TRBJ2-3

CDR3 protein: CASSDDGYQPQHF
CDR3 DNA: TGTGCCAGCAGCGATGACGGCTATCAGCCCCAGCATTTT
V gene: TRBV28
D gene: -
clone size: many
J gene: TRBJ1-5

CDR3 protein: CASNKSGADGSPLHF
CDR3 DNA: TGTGCCAGCAACAAATCAGGGGCAGATGGTTCACCCCTCCACTTT
V gene: TRBV6-1
D gene: -
clone size: many
J gene: TRBJ1-6

CDR3 protein: CASSRHKTGPGPQHF
CDR3 DNA: TGTGCCAGCAGCCGACACAAAACAGGCCCGGGGCCCCAGCATTTT
V gene: TRBV28
D gene: -
clone size: few
J gene: TRBJ1-5

CDR3 protein: CASSSTGTSRTGELFF
CDR3 DNA: TGTGCCAGCAGCTCTACTGGGACTAGCCGTACCGGGGAGCTGTTTTTT
V gene: TRBV11-2
D gene: TRBD2
clone size: many
J gene: TRBJ2-2

CDR3 protein: CAISDPGQGTTGELFF
CDR3 DNA: TGTGCCATCAGTGACCCTGGACAGGGTACCACCGGGGAGCTGTTTTTT
V gene: TRBV10-3
D gene: TRBD1
clone size: many
J gene: TRBJ2-2

CDR3 protein: CASSLGGGQETQYF
CDR3 DNA: TGTGCCAGCAGCTTGGGTGGGGGGCAAGAGACCCAGTACTTC
V gene: TRBV7-6
D gene: -
clone size: -
J gene: TRBJ2-5

CDR3 protein: CASSRTSGGRPGELFF
CDR3 DNA: TGTGCCAGCAGCCGGACTAGCGGGGGGAGGCCGGGGGAGCTGTTTTTT
V gene: TRBV12-3/TRBV12-4
D gene: TRBD2
clone size: -
J gene: TRBJ2-2

CDR3 protein: CASSPLYPAQGALTHEQYF
CDR3 DNA: TGTGCCAGCTCACCTCTGTATCCCGCCCAGGGGGCGCTAACCCACGAGCAGTACTTC
V gene: TRBV18
D gene: TRBD1
clone size: many
J gene: TRBJ2-7

CDR3 protein: CASSSRRVLGYLAYNEQFF
CDR3 DNA: TGTGCCAGCAGCTCCCGAAGGGTCCTGGGGTACTTGGCCTACAATGAGCAGTTCTTC
V gene: TRBV13
D gene: -
clone size: -
J gene: TRBJ2-1

CDR3 protein: CASSLYEGVSYNEQFF
CDR3 DNA: TGTGCCAGCAGTTTATACGAGGGGGTGTCCTACAATGAGCAGTTCTTC
V gene: TRBV28
D gene: -
clone size: many
J gene: TRBJ2-1

CDR3 protein: CASSWGGAYEQYF
CDR3 DNA: TGTGCCAGCAGTTGGGGGGGGGCCTACGAGCAGTACTTC
V gene: TRBV6-2/TRBV6-3
D gene: TRBD2
clone size: -
J gene: TRBJ2-7

CDR3 protein: CSARDRVAGWLNTGELFF
CDR3 DNA: TGCAGTGCTAGAGATCGGGTAGCGGGGTGGCTTAACACCGGGGAGCTGTTTTTT
V gene: TRBV20-1
D gene: TRBD2
clone size: -
J gene: TRBJ2-2

CDR3 protein: CASSPARGSEAFF
CDR3 DNA: TGTGCCAGCAGCCCCGCCAGGGGATCTGAAGCTTTCTTT
V gene: TRBV9
D gene: -
clone size: many
J gene: TRBJ1-1

CDR3 protein: CAISGGDYEQYF
CDR3 DNA: TGTGCCATCAGTGGCGGGGACTACGAGCAGTACTTC
V gene: TRBV10-3
D gene: -
clone size: many
J gene: TRBJ2-7

CDR3 protein: CASSPGGRTDTQYF
CDR3 DNA: TGTGCCAGCAGCCCCGGGGGCCGGACAGATACGCAGTATTTT
V gene: TRBV7-8
D gene: -
clone size: many
J gene: TRBJ2-3

CDR3 protein: CASSEVQSSYNEQFF
CDR3 DNA: TGTGCCAGCAGTGAAGTCCAAAGCTCCTACAATGAGCAGTTCTTC
V gene: TRBV2
D gene: -
clone size: many
J gene: TRBJ2-1

CDR3 protein: CASTVGTDTQYF
CDR3 DNA: TGTGCCAGCACCGTGGGCACAGATACGCAGTATTTT
V gene: TRBV6-1
D gene: -
clone size: many
J gene: TRBJ2-3

CDR3 protein: CASSSPQGAGETQYF
CDR3 DNA: TGTGCCAGCAGTTCTCCACAGGGGGCAGGGGAGACCCAGTACTTC
V gene: TRBV6-2/TRBV6-3
D gene: TRBD1
clone size: many
J gene: TRBJ2-5

CDR3 protein: CASSLQGKIASYEQYF
CDR3 DNA: TGTGCCAGCAGTTTGCAGGGAAAAATAGCCTCCTACGAGCAGTACTTC
V gene: TRBV28
D gene: -
clone size: many
J gene: TRBJ2-7